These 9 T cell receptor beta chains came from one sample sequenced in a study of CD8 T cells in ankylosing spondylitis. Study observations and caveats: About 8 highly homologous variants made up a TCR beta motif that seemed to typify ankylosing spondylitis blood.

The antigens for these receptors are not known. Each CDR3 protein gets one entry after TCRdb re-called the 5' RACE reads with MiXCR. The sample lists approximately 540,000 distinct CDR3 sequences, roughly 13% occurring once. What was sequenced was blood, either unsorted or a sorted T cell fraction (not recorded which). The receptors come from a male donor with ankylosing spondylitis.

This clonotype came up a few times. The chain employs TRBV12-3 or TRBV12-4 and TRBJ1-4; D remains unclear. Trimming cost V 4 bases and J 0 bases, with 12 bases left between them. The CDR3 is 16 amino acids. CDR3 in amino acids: CASSSHWRATNEKLFF. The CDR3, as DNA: TGTGCCAGCAGTTCCCACTGGAGGGCAACTAATGAAAAACTGTTTTTT.

This chain's CDR3 is CASSENLWGAHRPEAFF. CDR3 sequence (DNA): TGTGCCAGCAGTGAAAACCTTTGGGGGGCGCACCGCCCTGAAGCTTTCTTT. This rearrangement joins TRBV6-1 to TRBJ1-1, with D possibly matching TRBD1 (6 bases). The CDR3 has 17 residues. V was trimmed by 2 bases and J by 6 bases, leaving 22 bases between them. The V gene's germline CDR1 is MNHNS and CDR2 SASEGT.

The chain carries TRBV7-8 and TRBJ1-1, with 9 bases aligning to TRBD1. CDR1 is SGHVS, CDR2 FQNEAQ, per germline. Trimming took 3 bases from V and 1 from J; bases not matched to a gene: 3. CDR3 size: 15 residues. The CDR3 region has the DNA TGTGCCAGCAGCTTCTTGGGACAGGGGAACACTGAAGCTTTCTTT. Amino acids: CASSFLGQGNTEAFF.

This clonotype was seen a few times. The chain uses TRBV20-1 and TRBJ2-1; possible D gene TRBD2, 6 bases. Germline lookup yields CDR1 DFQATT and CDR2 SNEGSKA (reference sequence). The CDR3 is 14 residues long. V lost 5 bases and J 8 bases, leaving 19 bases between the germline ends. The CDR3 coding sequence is TGCAGTGCTGAGACACTAGCCGGTAGGGATGAGCAGTTCTTC. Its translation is CSAETLAGRDEQFF.

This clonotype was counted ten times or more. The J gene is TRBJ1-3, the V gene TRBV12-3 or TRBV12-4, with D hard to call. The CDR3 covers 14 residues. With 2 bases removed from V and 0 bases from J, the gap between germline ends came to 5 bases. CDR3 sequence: CASSLLSSGNTIYF. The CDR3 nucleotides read TGTGCCAGCAGTTTACTGAGCTCTGGAAACACCATATATTTT.

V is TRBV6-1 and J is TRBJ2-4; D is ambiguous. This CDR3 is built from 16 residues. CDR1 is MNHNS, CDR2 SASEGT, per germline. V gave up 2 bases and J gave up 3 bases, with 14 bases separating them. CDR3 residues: CASSEKALPVKNIQYF. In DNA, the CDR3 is TGTGCCAGCAGTGAAAAGGCCCTCCCAGTCAAAAACATTCAGTACTTC.

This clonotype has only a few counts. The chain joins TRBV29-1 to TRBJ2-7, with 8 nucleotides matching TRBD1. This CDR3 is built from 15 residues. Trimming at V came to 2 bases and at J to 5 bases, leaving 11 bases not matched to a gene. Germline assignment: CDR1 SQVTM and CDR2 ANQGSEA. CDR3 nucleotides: TGCAGCGTTGAATCCGGTGGGACAGGCCTCAACGAGCAGTACTTC. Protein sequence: CSVESGGTGLNEQYF.

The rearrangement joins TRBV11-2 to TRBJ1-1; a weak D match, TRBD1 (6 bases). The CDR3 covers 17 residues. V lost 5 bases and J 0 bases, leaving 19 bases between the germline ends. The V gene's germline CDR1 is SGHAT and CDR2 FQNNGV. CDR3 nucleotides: TGTGCCAGCAGCGCCCGGGGGGCCAAGAAAATGAACACTGAAGCTTTCTTT. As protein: CASSARGAKKMNTEAFF.

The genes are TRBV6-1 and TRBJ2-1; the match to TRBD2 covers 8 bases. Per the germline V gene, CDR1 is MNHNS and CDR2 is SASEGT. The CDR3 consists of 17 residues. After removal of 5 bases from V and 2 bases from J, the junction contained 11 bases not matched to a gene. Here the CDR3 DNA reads TGTGCCAGCAGTAGGGGTGGACTAGCCCAGGCCTACAATGAGCAGTTCTTC. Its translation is CASSRGGLAQAYNEQFF.